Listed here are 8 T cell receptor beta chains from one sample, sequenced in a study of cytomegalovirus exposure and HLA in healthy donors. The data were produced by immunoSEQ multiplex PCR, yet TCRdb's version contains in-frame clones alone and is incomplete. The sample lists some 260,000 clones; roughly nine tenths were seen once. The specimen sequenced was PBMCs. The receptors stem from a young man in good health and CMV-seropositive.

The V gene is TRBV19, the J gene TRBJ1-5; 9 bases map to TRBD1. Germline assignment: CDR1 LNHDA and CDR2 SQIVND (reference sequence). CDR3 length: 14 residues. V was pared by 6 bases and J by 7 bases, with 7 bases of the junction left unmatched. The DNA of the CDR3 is TGTGCCAGTAGAGACACAGGGGGCTGGCAGCCCCAGCATTTT. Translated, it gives CASRDTGGWQPQHF.

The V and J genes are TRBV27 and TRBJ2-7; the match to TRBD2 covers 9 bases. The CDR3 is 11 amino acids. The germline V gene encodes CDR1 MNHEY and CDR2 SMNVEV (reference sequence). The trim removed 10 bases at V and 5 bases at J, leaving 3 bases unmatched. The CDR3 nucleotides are TGTGCCAACGCGGGAGGGGACGAGCAGTACTTC. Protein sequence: CANAGGDEQYF.

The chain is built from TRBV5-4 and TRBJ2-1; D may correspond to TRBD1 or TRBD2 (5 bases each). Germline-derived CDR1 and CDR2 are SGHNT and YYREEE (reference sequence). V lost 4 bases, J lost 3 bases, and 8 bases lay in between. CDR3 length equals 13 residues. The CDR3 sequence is CASSRDGYNEQFF. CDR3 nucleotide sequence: TGTGCCAGCAGCCGGGACGGCTACAATGAGCAGTTCTTC.

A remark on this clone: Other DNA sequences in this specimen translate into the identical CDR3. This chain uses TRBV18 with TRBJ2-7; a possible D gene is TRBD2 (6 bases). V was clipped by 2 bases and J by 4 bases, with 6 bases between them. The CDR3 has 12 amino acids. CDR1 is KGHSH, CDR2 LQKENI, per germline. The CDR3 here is CASSPAGYEQYF. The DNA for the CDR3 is TGTGCCAGCTCACCAGCGGGGTACGAGCAGTACTTC.

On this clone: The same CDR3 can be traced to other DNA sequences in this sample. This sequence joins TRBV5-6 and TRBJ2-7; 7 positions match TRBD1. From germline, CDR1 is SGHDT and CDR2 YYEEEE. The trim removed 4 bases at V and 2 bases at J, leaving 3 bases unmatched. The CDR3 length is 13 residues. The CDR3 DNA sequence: TGTGCCAGCAGCAGGCAGGGGGCCTACGAGCAGTACTTC. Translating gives CASSRQGAYEQYF.

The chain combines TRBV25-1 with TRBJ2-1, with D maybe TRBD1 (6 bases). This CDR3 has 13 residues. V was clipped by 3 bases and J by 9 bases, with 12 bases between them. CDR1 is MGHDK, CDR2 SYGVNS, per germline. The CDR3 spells CASSDPGDTEQFF. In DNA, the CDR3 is TGTGCCAGCAGTGACCCCGGGGACACTGAGCAGTTCTTC.

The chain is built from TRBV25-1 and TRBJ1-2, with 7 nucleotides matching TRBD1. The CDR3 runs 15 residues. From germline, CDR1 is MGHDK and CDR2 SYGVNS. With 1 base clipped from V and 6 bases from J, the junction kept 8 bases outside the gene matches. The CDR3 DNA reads TGTGCCAGCAGTGAATCCGGGACAGTCCTAGATGGCTACACCTTC. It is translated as CASSESGTVLDGYTF.

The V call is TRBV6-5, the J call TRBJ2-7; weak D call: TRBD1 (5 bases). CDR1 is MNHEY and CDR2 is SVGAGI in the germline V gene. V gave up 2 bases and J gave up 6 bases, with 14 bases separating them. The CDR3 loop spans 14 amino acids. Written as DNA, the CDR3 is TGTGCCAGCAGTTACACACGCCAGGGCGGCGAGCAGTACTTC. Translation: CASSYTRQGGEQYF.